Below, 21 T cell receptor beta chains from the same sample are listed, as sequenced in a study of lymphopenia after photon versus proton radiotherapy. The table came from immunoSEQ multiplex PCR; TCRdb's copy has only in-frame clones and leaves some out. The sample holds 68,000 or so clones; approximately 91% are singletons and the top ten take approximately 2.9%. Sample: peripheral blood, taken from a patient treated with photon-based radiotherapy. The receptor set was obtained from a woman aged 70-85 years with pancreatic cancer.

The chain employs TRBV19 and TRBJ2-2; D may be TRBD1 (7 bases). V lost 5 bases and J lost 3, with 19 bases in between. In germline, CDR1 is LNHDA, CDR2 SQIVND (reference sequence). This CDR3 comprises 17 residues. Written as DNA, the CDR3 is TGTGCCAGTAGTCACCTTACAGGGGACTCCTACACCGGGGAGCTGTTTTTT. It is translated as CASSHLTGDSYTGELFF.

The chain recombines TRBV7-6 with TRBJ2-2; D is unresolved. Per the germline V gene, CDR1 is SGHVS and CDR2 is FNYEAQ. V lost 4 bases and J 1 base, leaving 7 bases between the germline ends. This CDR3 is 14 amino acids long. The CDR3 loop reads CASSSILNTGELFF. DNA for the CDR3: TGTGCCAGCAGCTCAATACTGAACACCGGGGAGCTGTTTTTT.

This chain joins TRBV5-6 and TRBJ1-5; a weak D match, TRBD1 (5 bases). The CDR3 has 16 amino acids. V lost 4 bases and J 6 bases, leaving 20 bases between the germline ends. Germline V CDR1 and CDR2: SGHDT, YYEEEE. In DNA form, the CDR3 reads TGTGCCAGCAGCGCCTCGACAGAGCAGATCGGTCAGCCCCAGCATTTT. Protein product: CASSASTEQIGQPQHF.

The rearrangement uses TRBV4-2 and TRBJ2-7; D is perhaps TRBD1 (6 bases). This CDR3 spans 14 amino acids. CDR1 is LGHNA, CDR2 YNFKEQ, per germline. With 3 bases removed from V and 1 base from J, the gap between germline ends came to 10 bases. CDR3 loop: CASSHQRGSYEQYF. The CDR3 DNA follows: TGTGCCAGCAGCCACCAGAGGGGGTCCTACGAGCAGTACTTC.

The sample holds a few counts of this clone. The rearrangement links TRBV18 to TRBJ1-1; D remains ambiguous. Germline-derived CDR1 and CDR2 are KGHSH and LQKENI. Trimming pared 6 bases from V and 4 bases from J, leaving 6 bases between. The CDR3 totals 11 residues. The CDR3 DNA follows: TGTGCCAGCTCTCCGGGCACTGAAGCTTTCTTT. This encodes CASSPGTEAFF.

The gene calls are TRBV9 and TRBJ2-6, with D uncertain. Trimming removed 0 bases from V and 0 bases from J, with 13 bases in between. CDR1 and CDR2 from the germline V gene are SGDLS and YYNGEE. The CDR3 loop spans 18 amino acids. CDR3 sequence (DNA): TGTGCCAGCAGCGTAGAGGGCGCGGACCACTCTGGGGCCAACGTCCTGACTTTC. It specifies CASSVEGADHSGANVLTF.

This rearrangement joins TRBV19 to TRBJ1-5; TRBD1 matches at 10 bases. Trimming removed 3 bases from V and 7 bases from J; junction bases left unmatched: 12. The germline CDR1 and CDR2 sequences are LNHDA and SQIVND (reference sequence). CDR3 length: 17 residues. The CDR3 here is CASSITPGTGAGQPQHF. As DNA, the CDR3 is TGTGCCAGTAGTATTACTCCCGGGACAGGGGCGGGGCAGCCCCAGCATTTT.

The rearrangement uses TRBV7-2 and TRBJ2-4; 13 bases are a match to TRBD2. Germline V gene lookup returns CDR1 SGHTA and CDR2 FQGNSA. This CDR3 region has 14 residues. V trimming: 6 bases; J trimming: 8 bases; junction bases outside the gene matches: 4. CDR3 DNA: TGTGCCAGCAGTGAGGGACTAGCGGGGCACATTCAGTACTTC. Protein sequence: CASSEGLAGHIQYF.

The chain is built from TRBV7-2 and TRBJ2-7; TRBD2 matches 14 bases. CDR1 is SGHTA, CDR2 FQGNSA, per germline. Trimming took 5 bases from V and 5 from J; bases not matched to a gene: 5. The length of the CDR3 is 15 residues. The CDR3 coding sequence is TGTGCCAGCAGCCCGGGGACTAGCGGGAGCGACGAGCAGTACTTC. Amino acids: CASSPGTSGSDEQYF.

The chain is built from TRBV30 and TRBJ2-7; D is possibly TRBD2 (5 bases). In germline, CDR1 is GTSNPN, CDR2 SVGIG (reference sequence). The V gene lost 5 bases and the J gene lost 5 bases, with 13 bases spanning the gap. The CDR3 loop spans 12 amino acids. The CDR3 DNA follows: TGTGCCTGGGGGCCGTGGGAGCACGAGCAGTACTTC. Amino acids: CAWGPWEHEQYF.

The chain employs TRBV7-9 and TRBJ2-3, with D tentatively TRBD2 (5 bases). The CDR3 is 16 amino acids. The germline V gene has CDR1 SEHNR and CDR2 FQNEAQ (reference sequence). V lost 5 bases to trimming and J lost 2 bases, with 17 bases between them. In DNA form, the CDR3 reads TGTGCCAGCAGCCCCAGACGGCTAGCTAACACAGATACGCAGTATTTT. Its translation: CASSPRRLANTDTQYF.

V is TRBV5-5 and J is TRBJ2-7; TRBD2 matches 7 bases. The CDR3 is 17 residues long. Per germline, CDR1 SGHKS and CDR2 YYEKEE (reference sequence). Trimming cost V 1 base and J 4 bases; bases outside gene matches: 14. CDR3 DNA sequence: TGTGCCAGCAGCTTGCGCGGTGCGGGAGTGCTCGGGTACGAGCAGTACTTC. Its translation is CASSLRGAGVLGYEQYF.

The chain carries TRBV11-2 and TRBJ2-7, with a weak D call TRBD2 (6 bases). Looked up from germline, CDR1 is SGHAT and CDR2 is FQNNGV. The CDR3 loop spans 14 amino acids. V lost 0 bases, J lost 0 bases, and 6 bases lay in between. The CDR3 DNA reads TGTGCCAGCAGCTTAGAGCGGGACTCCTACGAGCAGTACTTC. Translated: CASSLERDSYEQYF.

This chain connects TRBV30 to TRBJ1-5; D remains ambiguous. Germline V gene lookup returns CDR1 GTSNPN and CDR2 SVGIG (reference sequence). V lost 2 bases, J lost 1 base, and 6 bases lay in between. The CDR3 length is 13 residues. CDR3 amino acids: CAWSTKSNQPQHF. The CDR3 bases are TGTGCCTGGAGTACAAAGAGCAATCAGCCCCAGCATTTT.

The chain carries TRBV7-9 and TRBJ2-7; D might be TRBD2 (6 bases). The germline V gene has CDR1 SEHNR and CDR2 FQNEAQ (reference sequence). Trimming removed 5 bases at V and 0 bases at J, with 11 bases between. The CDR3 contains 14 residues. The CDR3 here is CASSRRDSSYEQYF. The CDR3 DNA reads as TGTGCCAGCAGCCGCAGGGACTCCTCCTACGAGCAGTACTTC. Complete variable domain (other parts from reference TRBV7-9 and TRBJ2-7): DTGVSQNPRHKITKRGQNVTFRCDPISEHNRLYWYRQTLGQGPEFLTYFQNEAQLEKSRLLSDRFSAERPKGSFSTLEIQRTEQGDSAMYLCASSRRDSSYEQYFGPGTRLTVT.

CDR3 nucleotide sequence: TGTGCCAGCAGTTCGCCGAACGACAGGGGTCACTATGGCTACACCTTC. Its protein is CASSSPNDRGHYGYTF. The gene calls are TRBV28 and TRBJ1-2; TRBD1 aligns across 8 bases. The V segment lost 4 bases and the J segment 3 bases; nucleotides outside the gene matches: 10. The CDR3 runs 16 residues. Germline V CDR1 and CDR2: MDHEN, SYDVKM.

The chain uses TRBV18 and TRBJ2-5; no definite D call. CDR3 length equals 16 residues. Trimming took 3 bases from V and 5 from J, leaving 19 bases between them. Germline V gives CDR1 KGHSH, CDR2 LQKENI. CDR3 in DNA: TGTGCCAGCTCACCCTCTGGCGGAACCCTGGGGGAGACCCAGTACTTC. It is translated as CASSPSGGTLGETQYF.

The chain recombines TRBV7-8 with TRBJ2-7, with a weak D call TRBD2 (6 bases). Trimming left V 5 bases short and J 5 bases short, with 25 bases between. The CDR3 is made up of 17 amino acids. Germline assignment: CDR1 SGHVS and CDR2 FQNEAQ. Here the CDR3 reads CASSHPRGAGTIDEQYF. The CDR3 DNA reads as TGTGCCAGCAGCCACCCCCGAGGCGCGGGAACAATCGACGAGCAGTACTTC.

The chain uses TRBV19 and TRBJ1-3, with 11 bases fitting TRBD1. The CDR3 runs to 16 residues. Germline CDR1 LNHDA, CDR2 SQIVND (reference sequence). V trimming: 5 bases; J trimming: 2 bases; junction bases outside the gene matches: 5. The CDR3 nucleotides read TGTGCCAGTAGTCCCCTGGACAGGGGGCCTGGAAACACCATATATTTT. Amino acids: CASSPLDRGPGNTIYF.

This clone came up once. The chain has TRBV27 and TRBJ1-1; TRBD1 aligns across 11 bases. Unmatched junction bases numbered 5, after V lost 0 bases and J lost 5 bases. This CDR3 comprises 16 residues. Germline V CDR1 and CDR2: MNHEY, SMNVEV (reference sequence). The CDR3 DNA reads TGTGCCAGCAGTTTATCGGGGGACAGGGGGTGGACTGAAGCTTTCTTT. Its translation: CASSLSGDRGWTEAFF.

Notes on this clone: A junction end diverges from the germline sequence, so it may reflect a read error. The CDR3 DNA is TGTGCCAGCAGTGAAGCCGGAACAGGGGGGACCCGCGCCTTC. It is translated as CASSEAGTGGTRAF. The gene calls are TRBV6-1 and TRBJ1-2; 8 bases fit TRBD1. The CDR3 runs to 14 residues. Per the germline V gene, CDR1 is MNHNS and CDR2 is SASEGT.